Listed here are 25 T cell receptor beta chains from one sample, sequenced in a study of human T cells and chemical hapten exposure. TCRdb reprocessed the RACE reads via MiXCR and lists one record per CDR3 protein. The data hold about 80,000 distinct CDR3 sequences, with 7% to 8% observed a single time. Time point indicated: patch test 1, 2 weeks after DPC sensitization. This sample's treatment: therapeutic diphenylcyclopropenone sensitization with weekly scalp DPC. The input for sequencing was whole blood, taken in connection with sensitization to the hapten diphenylcyclopropenone (DPC). The origin of the receptors is a woman aged 30 to 39 with alopecia areata. Some clones in this sample may be carry-over from other donors' samples.

There are many counts of this clonotype. CDR3 DNA sequence: TGTGCCAGCAGGCGGTGGCAGGGGCCAGCGAGGGAGCTGTTTTTT. Its translation: CASRRWQGPARELFF. The genes are TRBV7-9 and TRBJ2-2; D may be TRBD1 (6 bases). From germline, CDR1 is SEHNR and CDR2 FQNEAQ (reference sequence). This CDR3 is 15 amino acids long. The germline V and J ends were trimmed by 6 bases and 9 bases, with 20 bases remaining between them. The full variable domain, rest sourced from reference TRBV7-9 and TRBJ2-2, is DTGVSQNPRHKITKRGQNVTFRCDPISEHNRLYWYRQTLGQGPEFLTYFQNEAQLEKSRLLSDRFSAERPKGSFSTLEIQRTEQGDSAMYLCASRRWQGPARELFFGEGSRLTVL.

This clonotype has just a few counts. The chain combines TRBV9 with TRBJ2-1, with TRBD2 identical over 8 bases. Germline trimming cut 4 bases from V and 15 bases from J; bases unmatched to any gene: 15. The CDR3 has 14 residues. From germline, CDR1 is SGDLS and CDR2 YYNGEE. As DNA, the CDR3 is TGTGCCAGCAGCTTCCTAGGGAGCGGGGGAGGTATGTTCTTC. This sequence encodes CASSFLGSGGGMFF.

J is TRBJ1-2 and V is TRBV11-2; perhaps TRBD1 as D (5 bases). The V end was cut by 1 base, the J end by 8 bases, with 17 bases between. Germline loops: CDR1 SGHAT, CDR2 FQNNGV. The CDR3 has 15 residues. CDR3 region: CASSLGQLKNVGYTF. Here the CDR3 DNA reads TGTGCCAGCAGCTTAGGACAGCTGAAAAACGTCGGCTACACCTTC.

This clonotype was seen at least ten times. The chain has TRBV20-1 and TRBJ2-1, with 10 bases aligning to TRBD2. Per germline, CDR1 DFQATT and CDR2 SNEGSKA (reference sequence). The length of the CDR3 is 14 residues. Trimming removed 5 bases from V and 9 bases from J; junction bases left unmatched: 10. The CDR3 region is CSAQSGGAFLEQFF. In DNA form, the CDR3 reads TGCAGTGCTCAGAGCGGGGGGGCCTTTCTTGAGCAGTTCTTC.

V and J are TRBV20-1 and TRBJ1-1; no clear D gene. CDR1 is DFQATT, CDR2 SNEGSKA, per germline (reference sequence). CDR3 length: 14 amino acids. The germline V and J ends were trimmed by 0 bases and 1 base, with 9 bases remaining between them. The CDR3 nucleotides are TGCAGTGCTAGAGATCCCTCCAGGAACACTGAAGCTTTCTTT. It yields the protein CSARDPSRNTEAFF.

This clonotype has ten or more counts. The chain links TRBV4-2 to TRBJ1-1; TRBD1 agrees at 8 bases. The CDR3 spans 17 residues. V shed 0 bases and J 4 bases; nucleotides not matched to a gene: 10. Germline lookup yields CDR1 LGHNA and CDR2 YNFKEQ. CDR3 coding DNA: TGTGCCAGCAGCCAAGATCGAGGACAGGGTATTCGCACTGAAGCTTTCTTT. Translated: CASSQDRGQGIRTEAFF.

At least ten counts were recorded for this clonotype. J is TRBJ1-1 and V is TRBV5-1; no clear D. CDR1 is SGHRS and CDR2 is YFSETQ in the germline V gene. The CDR3 is made up of 14 amino acids. Trimming took 0 bases from V and 4 from J, leaving 10 bases between them. This chain's CDR3 is CASSLGGGGTEAFF. The CDR3 coding sequence is TGCGCCAGCAGCTTGGGAGGAGGCGGCACTGAAGCTTTCTTT.

This sequence joins TRBV4-1 and TRBJ1-5; TRBD1 matches at 9 bases. CDR3 length equals 17 residues. J lost 5 bases, V lost 0 bases, and 8 bases had no gene match. CDR1 is MGHRA, CDR2 YSYEKL, per germline. This CDR3 reads CASSQERSGTGYQPQHF. The CDR3 nucleotides are TGCGCCAGCAGCCAAGAGAGGTCGGGGACAGGGTATCAGCCCCAGCATTTT.

In the case of this clonotype: This may be a read error, as it is one base from a much larger clone. As the CDR3 is not closed by the conserved phenylalanine or tryptophan, this likely results from a read error. The chain combines TRBV7-9 with TRBJ2-2; TRBD1 aligns across 8 bases. J gave up 6 bases and V 5 bases, and 8 bases lay outside the gene matches. The CDR3 covers 15 residues. Germline assignment: CDR1 SEHNR and CDR2 FQNEAQ (reference sequence). CDR3 in DNA: TGTGCCAGCAGCCCGGACAGGGTATCCTCCGGGGAGCTGTTTTAT. This encodes CASSPDRVSSGELFY.

This clonotype has a handful of counts. The V and J genes are TRBV5-4 and TRBJ1-1; D gene uncertain. The V gene lost 0 bases and the J gene lost 5 bases, with 11 bases spanning the gap. Germline V lookup: CDR1 SGHNT, CDR2 YYREEE (reference sequence). This CDR3 has 14 amino acids. CDR3 coding DNA: TGTGCCAGCAGCTTGGGACTATGGGAAACTGAAGCTTTCTTT. Its protein is CASSLGLWETEAFF.

The chain links TRBV10-3 to TRBJ1-1, with no clear D. The germline V gene encodes CDR1 ENHRY and CDR2 SYGVKD. The V end lost 2 bases, the J end lost 8 bases, and 12 bases lay between the germline ends. The CDR3 length is 13 residues. The chain's CDR3 is CAISEARSLEAFF. DNA for the CDR3: TGTGCCATCAGTGAGGCCAGGTCGTTGGAAGCTTTCTTT.

This sequence joins TRBV12-3 or TRBV12-4 and TRBJ2-2, with 7 bases matching TRBD2. Trimming took 2 bases from V and 6 from J; bases not matched to a gene: 6. The CDR3 is 15 residues long. Written as DNA, the CDR3 is TGTGCCAGCAGTTTACGGTCGGCGGGAGCCGGGGAGCTGTTTTTT. Translating gives CASSLRSAGAGELFF.

This clonotype has ten or more counts. The chain has TRBV12-3 or TRBV12-4 and TRBJ1-1; D remains ambiguous. The CDR3 runs to 15 residues. Trimming took 1 base from V and 6 from J, leaving 15 bases between them. The CDR3 region is CASSLGPLGRAEAFF. CDR3 bases: TGTGCCAGCAGTTTAGGCCCTTTGGGGAGGGCTGAAGCTTTCTTT.

This clonotype was seen more than once but under ten times. The gene calls are TRBV20-1 and TRBJ1-6; D is possibly TRBD1 (6 bases). This CDR3 has 16 residues. In germline, CDR1 is DFQATT, CDR2 SNEGSKA (reference sequence). Trimming took 2 bases from V and 0 from J, leaving 11 bases between them. In DNA form, the CDR3 reads TGCAGTGCTAGAATTCAGGGGTTCTCCTATAATTCACCCCTCCACTTT. As protein: CSARIQGFSYNSPLHF.

There are many counts of this clonotype. The chain carries TRBV20-1 and TRBJ1-2; D is possibly TRBD1 (5 bases). V was trimmed by 5 bases and J by 3 bases, leaving 16 bases between them. The germline V gene encodes CDR1 DFQATT and CDR2 SNEGSKA (reference sequence). This CDR3 spans 14 amino acids. The chain's CDR3 is CSAPTRDGDYGYTF. The DNA of the CDR3 is TGCAGTGCTCCCACCCGGGACGGGGACTATGGCTACACCTTC.

This clonotype appeared many times. The chain combines TRBV18 with TRBJ2-4, with unresolved D. Germline values: CDR1 KGHSH, CDR2 LQKENI. This CDR3 has 15 amino acids. Trimming pared 2 bases from V and 7 bases from J, leaving 15 bases between. The CDR3 here is CASSPDASDLNIQYF. The CDR3 bases are TGTGCCAGCTCACCAGATGCGAGCGATTTGAACATTCAGTACTTC.

In this sample, this clonotype turned up many times. The chain joins TRBV7-9 to TRBJ2-1; TRBD1 matches at 10 bases. The germline V gene has CDR1 SEHNR and CDR2 FQNEAQ (reference sequence). Trimming cost V 4 bases and J 2 bases; bases outside gene matches: 11. This CDR3 contains 18 residues. The CDR3 DNA reads TGTGCCAGCAGCTCCCCGGGACAGGGGTCCCCAACCTACAATGAGCAGTTCTTC. Translating it yields CASSSPGQGSPTYNEQFF.

This clonotype occurred many times. The rearrangement joins TRBV6-5 to TRBJ1-2; 7 bases are a match to TRBD1. The J segment lost 4 bases and the V segment lost 6 bases, leaving 8 bases of the junction unmatched. The germline gives CDR1 MNHEY, CDR2 SVGAGI. This CDR3 is 14 amino acids long. The CDR3 protein is CASSPRTGVYGYTF. In nucleotides, the CDR3 is TGTGCCAGCAGCCCAAGGACAGGAGTCTATGGCTACACCTTC.

This clonotype was seen many times. This rearrangement joins TRBV20-1 to TRBJ1-2, with no clear D. V was trimmed by 3 bases and J by 7 bases, leaving 9 bases between them. Per the germline V gene, CDR1 is DFQATT and CDR2 is SNEGSKA (reference sequence). The CDR3 is 11 amino acids. The CDR3 region has the DNA TGCAGTGCTAGGATAGATAGTGGCTACACCTTC. Residues: CSARIDSGYTF.

This chain links TRBV6-2 or TRBV6-3 with TRBJ2-5; 9 bases are shared with TRBD2. The junction had 4 bases not matched to a gene; V was cut back by 2 bases and J by 0 bases. Germline lookup yields CDR1 MNHEY and CDR2 SVGEGT. The CDR3 length is 16 residues. The CDR3 sequence: CASSYDVAGDQETQYF. The DNA for the CDR3 is TGTGCCAGCAGTTACGACGTAGCGGGGGACCAAGAGACCCAGTACTTC.

This clonotype was seen more than once but under ten times. The V call is TRBV18, the J call TRBJ2-4; unclear D gene. The V end lost 6 bases, the J end lost 6 bases, and 12 bases lay between the germline ends. CDR3 length: 13 amino acids. Germline CDR1 KGHSH, CDR2 LQKENI. CDR3 bases: TGTGCCAGCTCTGGTGCGCGAGGAAACATTCAGTACTTC. Translating gives CASSGARGNIQYF.

There are many counts of this clonotype. The gene calls are TRBV4-2 and TRBJ2-3, with D perhaps being TRBD1 or TRBD2 (5 bases each). Trimming removed 0 bases at V and 15 bases at J, with 16 bases between. The CDR3 runs to 13 residues. Germline CDR1 LGHNA, CDR2 YNFKEQ. CDR3 region: CASSQEKGDDSYF. DNA for the CDR3: TGTGCCAGCAGCCAAGAAAAGGGAGATGACAGTTATTTT.

The table lists this clonotype with many counts. The rearrangement joins TRBV6-1 to TRBJ1-1, with no clear D. The CDR3 spans 13 residues. The V gene's germline CDR1 is MNHNS and CDR2 SASEGT. V was cut by 1 base and J by 3 bases, with 6 bases left in between. CDR3 DNA sequence: TGTGCCAGCAGTGAAGGGACCGACACTGAAGCTTTCTTT. Its protein is CASSEGTDTEAFF.

This clonotype was counted many times. The chain carries TRBV9 and TRBJ2-3; D perhaps matches TRBD1 (6 bases). The CDR3 loop spans 12 amino acids. Per germline, CDR1 SGDLS and CDR2 YYNGEE. Trimming left V 4 bases short and J 6 bases short, with 9 bases between. The CDR3: CASSPQGDTQYF. CDR3 DNA sequence: TGTGCCAGCAGCCCCCAGGGGGATACGCAGTATTTT.

The sample holds a few counts of this clonotype. The chain recombines TRBV19 with TRBJ1-5; no firm D call. In germline, CDR1 is LNHDA, CDR2 SQIVND (reference sequence). The CDR3 has 15 amino acids. V lost 1 base and J lost 4, with 11 bases in between. The CDR3, as DNA: TGTGCCAGTAGTATAGGACCAGGATCGAATCAGCCCCAGCATTTT. Protein sequence: CASSIGPGSNQPQHF.